Detailed here is one T cell receptor (beta chain). Per the study methods: Cell counts per sample came from amplifying reference gene primers. Profiled with immunoSEQ multiplex PCR; TCRdb holds only in-frame clones, not every one. D and trimming were read from the DNA, whereas the V and J calls and clone size are those reported in that table. The sample carries roughly 220,000 clones, around 80% recorded once. This sample was taken from a study of blood T cell repertoires in COVID-19. In the study overall: The United States, Italy and Spain provided the acute and convalescent COVID-19 samples. T cells, B-cell-depleted T cells, or PBMCs supplied cDNA or gDNA.

Germline CDR1 and CDR2: SQVTM and ANQGSEA. The CDR3 is 13 residues long. Trimming took off 1 base at V and 5 bases at J, with 10 bases between the two ends. The rearrangement links TRBV29-1 to TRBJ2-3; the D is unclear. The sample taken for sequencing was peripheral blood. The sequence was obtained from a woman aged 55-75 years who had recovered from COVID-19. The CDR3 spells CSVEGSEGDTQYF. DNA for the CDR3: TGCAGCGTTGAAGGAAGCGAAGGAGATACGCAGTATTTT.